This is a list of T cell receptor beta chains from one sample in a study of tumor-infiltrating lymphocytes in localized non-small cell lung cancer. Profiled with immunoSEQ multiplex PCR; TCRdb holds only in-frame clones, not every one. The sample carries some 15,000 clones, 73% recorded once. The sequencing input was lung tumor tissue. These receptors were obtained from a human donor with non-small cell lung cancer. Both conserved end residues are part of each CDR3. The D gene is left open where the match is weak. Size values are once, few and many counts, or a class for expanded clones, and some rows have none.

d_gene	v_gene	abundance	j_gene	CDR3nt	CDR3aa
NA	TRBV9	NA	TRBJ2-7	TGTGCCAGCAGCGTAGCCGTCTCCGGACGGACCTACGAGCAGTACTTC	CASSVAVSGRTYEQYF
NA	TRBV4-1	NA	TRBJ2-1	TGCGCCAGCAGCCAACCGACAGGACGCGATGAGCAGTTCTTC	CASSQPTGRDEQFF
NA	TRBV21-1	NA	TRBJ1-1	TGTGCCAGCATACACAGGGAGGGCACTGAAGCTTTCTTT	CASIHREGTEAFF
NA	TRBV7-9	NA	TRBJ1-3	TGTGCCAGCAGCTTAGTAGGGGGAATCTCTGGAAACACCATATATTTT	CASSLVGGISGNTIYF
NA	TRBV4-1	NA	TRBJ1-6	TGCGCCAGCAGCCAAAATTTCGGACAGTCCTATAATTCACCCCTCCACTTT	CASSQNFGQSYNSPLHF
NA	TRBV29-1	NA	TRBJ2-7	TGCAGCGTTGAAGAGGGACCCCCCTACGAGCAGTACTTC	CSVEEGPPYEQYF
NA	TRBV2	NA	TRBJ2-5	TGTGCCAGCAGTGAGGGGGGAAGGGAGACCCAGTACTTC	CASSEGGRETQYF
NA	TRBV19	NA	TRBJ1-6	TGTGCCAGTAGTATGATGGGGAGTAATTCACCCCTCCACTTT	CASSMMGSNSPLHF
NA	TRBV7-9	NA	TRBJ2-5	TGTGCCAGCAGCTTAGGTGGCGGCGGCCAAGAGACCCAGTACTTC	CASSLGGGGQETQYF
TRBD2	TRBV5-4	NA	TRBJ2-5	TGTGCCAGCAGCACTGGTGGCCTAGCGGGAGAGACCCAGTACTTC	CASSTGGLAGETQYF
NA	TRBV10-3	NA	TRBJ1-3	TGTGCCATCAGTACAGGGTCTGGAAACACCATATATTTT	CAISTGSGNTIYF
NA	TRBV2	NA	TRBJ1-2	TGTGCCAGCAGTGATAGGGGAGGCTACACCTTC	CASSDRGGYTF
TRBD2	TRBV11-2	NA	TRBJ2-5	TGTGCCAGCAGCTTAGATTTGCTAGCGGGGGGCGGAGGGGCAGAGACCCAGTACTTC	CASSLDLLAGGGGAETQYF
NA	TRBV7-8	NA	TRBJ2-2	TGTGCCAGTAACCGGGTTTCGAACACCGGGGAGCTGTTTTTT	CASNRVSNTGELFF
NA	TRBV11-3	NA	TRBJ2-7	TGTGCCAGCAGCTTAGCGGGCTACGAGCAGTACTTC	CASSLAGYEQYF
TRBD1	TRBV11-1	NA	TRBJ1-1	TGTGCCAGCAGCTTACTTCAGGGGGCAAGAACTGAAGCTTTCTTT	CASSLLQGARTEAFF
NA	TRBV7-2	few	TRBJ1-6	TGTGCCAGCAGCGTGGAGCGACAGGTTAACTATAATTCACCCCTCCACTTT	CASSVERQVNYNSPLHF
TRBD2	TRBV7-3	NA	TRBJ2-7	TGTGCCAGCAGAAAGGCTAGCGGTTACGAGCAGTACTTC	CASRKASGYEQYF
NA	TRBV5-1	NA	TRBJ1-1	TGCGCCAGCAGCTTTGGAGGGACCCCTGAAGCTTTCTTT	CASSFGGTPEAFF
TRBD2	TRBV7-3	NA	TRBJ2-1	TGTGCCAGCAGCCCACCGGGAGGTGAGCAGTTCTTC	CASSPPGGEQFF
NA	TRBV5-4	NA	TRBJ2-7	TGTGCCAGCAGTATCGGGGGAGGCGAGCAGTACTTC	CASSIGGGEQYF
NA	TRBV5-6	NA	TRBJ2-5	TGTGCCAGCAGCCACGACGGAGTACAAGAGACCCAGTACTTC	CASSHDGVQETQYF
TRBD2	TRBV5-4	NA	TRBJ2-2	TGTGCCAGCAGCTTGGGGGGCGGGAGAGGCGGGGAGCTGTTTTTT	CASSLGGGRGGELFF
TRBD1	TRBV5-4	NA	TRBJ2-3	TGTGCCAGCCAGCTCACAGGGGGCGAGGGAGATACGCAGTATTTT	CASQLTGGEGDTQYF
NA	TRBV27	NA	TRBJ1-2	TGTGCCAGCAGTTTGTCAGCCTCTAACTATGGCTACACCTTC	CASSLSASNYGYTF
TRBD2	TRBV6-4	NA	TRBJ2-1	TGTGCCAGCAGCGCGACTAGCGGGCTCTTGGGGGATGAGCAGTTCTTC	CASSATSGLLGDEQFF
NA	TRBV6-5	NA	TRBJ1-1	TGTGCCAGCACCACTAACATGAACACTGAAGCTTTCTTT	CASTTNMNTEAFF
NA	TRBV7-3	NA	TRBJ1-3	TGTGCCAGCAGCTTAGGGGCCGGAAACACCATATATTTT	CASSLGAGNTIYF
TRBD2	TRBV6-4	NA	TRBJ2-1	TGTGCCAGCAGCGTCGGGACTAGCGGGAGGTTAAATGAGCAGTTCTTC	CASSVGTSGRLNEQFF
NA	TRBV27	NA	TRBJ2-7	TGTGCCAGCAGCACCGGGGACGAGCAGTACTTC	CASSTGDEQYF
NA	TRBV12-5	NA	TRBJ2-1	TGTGCTAGTGGTTTGCCGGGACGCGTCTCCTACAATGAGCAGTTCTTC	CASGLPGRVSYNEQFF
TRBD2	TRBV5-1	NA	TRBJ2-1	TGCGCCAGCAGCTTGTTTCTAGCGGGAGACAATGAGCAGTTCTTC	CASSLFLAGDNEQFF
NA	TRBV5-4	NA	TRBJ2-1	TGTGCCAGCAGCCTACAAGGGGGCAATGAGCAGTTCTTC	CASSLQGGNEQFF
NA	TRBV19	NA	TRBJ1-4	TGTGCCAGTAGCAAAAATCTCGGGGGAAACAATGAAAAACTGTTTTTT	CASSKNLGGNNEKLFF
NA	TRBV5-4	NA	TRBJ1-1	TGTGCCAGCAGCCGGCCGGGACAACGGAAGGCGAACACTGAAGCTTTCTTT	CASSRPGQRKANTEAFF
NA	TRBV5-1	few	TRBJ1-6	TGCGCCAGCAGCTTGGACGGAGATAATTCACCCCTCCACTTT	CASSLDGDNSPLHF
NA	TRBV28	NA	TRBJ2-7	TGTGCCAGCACGTCAGGAGGGGTTAAGTTGGACGAGCAGTACTTC	CASTSGGVKLDEQYF
NA	TRBV2	NA	TRBJ1-3	TGTGCCAGCAGTTACGACCCTGGAAACACCATATATTTT	CASSYDPGNTIYF
TRBD1	TRBV5-1	NA	TRBJ1-1	TGCGCCAGCAGCATTTATTCAGGGGGCAACACTGAAGCTTTCTTT	CASSIYSGGNTEAFF
NA	TRBV5-1	NA	TRBJ2-7	TGCGCCAGCAGCTTACAGGATCCAACCTACGAGCAGTACTTC	CASSLQDPTYEQYF
TRBD1	TRBV18	NA	TRBJ2-7	TGTGCCAGCTCACCACTGAGACAGGGTACCCTCGAGCAGTACTTC	CASSPLRQGTLEQYF
NA	TRBV11-3	NA	TRBJ1-1	TGTGCCAGCAGCACGTCGGTGGACACTGAAGCTTTCTTT	CASSTSVDTEAFF
NA	TRBV5-8	NA	TRBJ1-6	TGTGCCAGCAGCTTGGCGCAGGGATTTAATTCACCCCTCCACTTT	CASSLAQGFNSPLHF
NA	TRBV28	NA	TRBJ1-5	TGTGCCAGCAGTTATCAAGTACAGCCCCAGCATTTT	CASSYQVQPQHF
NA	TRBV20-1	NA	TRBJ2-3	TGCAGTGTAGGGGGCACAGATACGCAGTATTTT	CSVGGTDTQYF
NA	TRBV19	NA	TRBJ1-6	TGTGCCAGTAGTATCATGGTCTCGGCGGGTAATTCACCCCTCCACTTT	CASSIMVSAGNSPLHF
NA	TRBV5-4	NA	TRBJ2-3	TGTGCCAGCAGCCCCGGGGGCAAACTCGCAGATACGCAGTATTTT	CASSPGGKLADTQYF
TRBD1	TRBV10-2	few	TRBJ1-5	TGCGCCAGCAGCGGCCCCGGGACAGGGGAAAATCAGCCCCAGCATTTT	CASSGPGTGENQPQHF
NA	TRBV6-6	few	TRBJ1-1	TGTGCCATCGCAACAGGGTGGGCCACTGAAGCTTTCTTT	CAIATGWATEAFF
TRBD1	TRBV5-1	NA	TRBJ1-1	TGCGCCAGCAGCTTTTCCGGACAGGGAAACACTGAAGCTTTCTTT	CASSFSGQGNTEAFF
NA	TRBV19	once	TRBJ2-1	TGTGCCAGTAGTGTCGTTTATCTAGGGCCCAATGAGCAGTTCTTC	CASSVVYLGPNEQFF
NA	TRBV5-4	NA	TRBJ2-7	TGTGCCAGCAGGAGGGCAGGCGGGTACGAGCAGTACTTC	CASRRAGGYEQYF
NA	TRBV4-1	NA	TRBJ2-3	TGCGCCAGCAGCCAAAAAGTCGCGGGATCGTGGGATACGCAGTATTTT	CASSQKVAGSWDTQYF